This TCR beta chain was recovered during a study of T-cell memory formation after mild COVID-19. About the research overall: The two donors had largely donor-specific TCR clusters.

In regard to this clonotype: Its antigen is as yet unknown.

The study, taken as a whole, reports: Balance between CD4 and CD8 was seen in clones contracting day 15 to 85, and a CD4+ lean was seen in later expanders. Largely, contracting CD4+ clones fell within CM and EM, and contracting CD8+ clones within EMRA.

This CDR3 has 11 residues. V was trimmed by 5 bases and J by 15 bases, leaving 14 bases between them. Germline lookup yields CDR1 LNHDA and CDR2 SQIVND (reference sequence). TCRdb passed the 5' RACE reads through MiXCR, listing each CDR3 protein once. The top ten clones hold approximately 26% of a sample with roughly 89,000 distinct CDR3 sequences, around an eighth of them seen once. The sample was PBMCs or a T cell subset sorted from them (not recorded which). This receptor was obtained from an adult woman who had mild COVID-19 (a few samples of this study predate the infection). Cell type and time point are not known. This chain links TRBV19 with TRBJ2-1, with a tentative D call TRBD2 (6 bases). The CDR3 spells CASSPSSDLFF. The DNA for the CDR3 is TGTGCCAGTAGTCCGTCTAGCGACCTGTTCTTC.